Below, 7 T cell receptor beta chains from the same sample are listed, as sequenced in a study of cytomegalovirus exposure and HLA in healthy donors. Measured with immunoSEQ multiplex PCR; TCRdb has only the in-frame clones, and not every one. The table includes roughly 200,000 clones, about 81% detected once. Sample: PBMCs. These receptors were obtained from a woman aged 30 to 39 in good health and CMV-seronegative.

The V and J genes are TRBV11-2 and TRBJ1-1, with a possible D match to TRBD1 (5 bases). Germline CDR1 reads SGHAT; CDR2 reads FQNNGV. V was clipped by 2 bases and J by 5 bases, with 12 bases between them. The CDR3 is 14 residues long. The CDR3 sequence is CASSLRGGRTEAFF. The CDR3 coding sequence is TGTGCCAGCAGCTTAAGGGGCGGCCGGACTGAAGCTTTCTTT.

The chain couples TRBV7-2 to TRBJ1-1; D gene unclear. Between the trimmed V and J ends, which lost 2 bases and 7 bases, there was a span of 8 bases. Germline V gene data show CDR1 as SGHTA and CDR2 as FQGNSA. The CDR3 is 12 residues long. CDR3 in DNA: TGTGCCAGCAGCTTAACCAGGAATGAAGCTTTCTTT. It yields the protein CASSLTRNEAFF.

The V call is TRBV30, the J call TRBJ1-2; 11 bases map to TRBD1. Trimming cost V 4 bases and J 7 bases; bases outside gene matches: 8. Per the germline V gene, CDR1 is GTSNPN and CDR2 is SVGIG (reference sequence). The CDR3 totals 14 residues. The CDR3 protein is CAWTMGQGVSGYTF. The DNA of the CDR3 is TGTGCCTGGACTATGGGACAGGGGGTCTCTGGCTACACCTTC. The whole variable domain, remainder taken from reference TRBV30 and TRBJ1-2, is SQTIHQWPATLVQPVGSPLSLECTVEGTSNPNLYWYRQAAGRGLQLLFYSVGIGQISSEVPQNLSASRPQDRQFILSSKKLLLSDSGFYLCAWTMGQGVSGYTFGSGTRLTVV.

As DNA, the CDR3 is TGCAGCGTAAGCGGGAGGGGCTCCTACAATGAGCAGTTCTTC. It specifies CSVSGRGSYNEQFF. The rearrangement joins TRBV29-1 to TRBJ2-1, with 10 bases lining up with TRBD2. The germline V gene has CDR1 SQVTM and CDR2 ANQGSEA. The CDR3 runs 14 residues. V gave up 6 bases and J gave up 0 bases; unmatched junction bases: 2.

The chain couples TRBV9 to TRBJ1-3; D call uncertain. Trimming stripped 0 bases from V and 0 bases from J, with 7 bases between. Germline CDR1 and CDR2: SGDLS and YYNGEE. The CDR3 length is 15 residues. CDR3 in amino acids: CASSVELNSGNTIYF. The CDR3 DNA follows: TGTGCCAGCAGCGTAGAACTAAACTCTGGAAACACCATATATTTT.

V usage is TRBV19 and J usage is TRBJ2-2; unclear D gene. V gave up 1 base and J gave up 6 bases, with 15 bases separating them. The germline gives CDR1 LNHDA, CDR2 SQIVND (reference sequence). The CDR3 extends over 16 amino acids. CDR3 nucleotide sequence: TGTGCCAGTAGTATAGTAAGTAGTTCTGCTGCCGGGGAGCTGTTTTTT. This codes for CASSIVSSSAAGELFF.

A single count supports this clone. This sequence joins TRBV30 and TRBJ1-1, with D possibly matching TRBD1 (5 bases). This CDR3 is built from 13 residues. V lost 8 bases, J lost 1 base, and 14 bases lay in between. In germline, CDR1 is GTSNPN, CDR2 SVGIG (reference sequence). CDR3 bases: TGTGCCAGGGGAACACCTCGGAACACTGAAGCTTTCTTT. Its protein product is CARGTPRNTEAFF.